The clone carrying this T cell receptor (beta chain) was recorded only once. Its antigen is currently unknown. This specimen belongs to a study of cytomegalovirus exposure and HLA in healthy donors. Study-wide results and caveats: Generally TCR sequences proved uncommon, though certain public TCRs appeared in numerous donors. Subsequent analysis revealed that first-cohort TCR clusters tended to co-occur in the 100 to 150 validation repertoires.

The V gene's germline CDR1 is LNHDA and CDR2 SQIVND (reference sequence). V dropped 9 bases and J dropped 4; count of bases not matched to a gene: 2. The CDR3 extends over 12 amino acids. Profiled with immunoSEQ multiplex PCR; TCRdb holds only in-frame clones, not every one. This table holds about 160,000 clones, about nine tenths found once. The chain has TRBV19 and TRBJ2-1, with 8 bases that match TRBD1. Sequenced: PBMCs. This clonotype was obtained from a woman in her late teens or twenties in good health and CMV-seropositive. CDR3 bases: TGTGCCAGCCGGACAGGGTACAATGAGCAGTTCTTC. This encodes CASRTGYNEQFF.